What follows is one T cell receptor beta chain and its context. The data were produced by immunoSEQ multiplex PCR, yet TCRdb's version contains in-frame clones alone and is incomplete. This repertoire shows 450,000 to 550,000 clones, about nine tenths found once; its top ten account for 1.7%. This specimen belongs to a study of Ad26.COV2.S vaccination and SARS-CoV-2 variants. The germline V gene encodes CDR1 LGHNA and CDR2 YSLEER. Trimming removed 3 bases at V and 3 bases at J, with 14 bases between. The CDR3 is 15 amino acids. Specified treatment: some 19 received Ad26.COV2.S at low or high dose, single or two shots; roughly five received placebo; per-sample allocation not given. It was on day 63 after the first vaccine or placebo injection that samples were taken.

The rearrangement links TRBV4-3 to TRBJ1-1, with D unclear. The receptor comes from a person aged 18-65 years who received the Ad26.COV2.S COVID-19 vaccine or a placebo. Sample: peripheral blood, taken in a trial of Ad26.COV2.S vaccine versus placebo. The CDR3 sequence is CASSQLSTSHTEAFF. In DNA, the CDR3 is TGCGCCAGCAGCCAGCTGTCGACAAGCCACACTGAAGCTTTCTTT.